Shown below are 5 T cell receptor beta chains from a single sample sequenced in a study of shared clonotypes between healthy human individuals. Clones were sequenced by immunoSEQ multiplex PCR, and TCRdb holds only the in-frame ones, with some missing. Of about 990,000 clones in the sample, around 78% are singletons; the top ten hold roughly 0.57%. The sequenced sample was memory CD4+ T cells from PBMCs. Documented subset: CD45RA-negative fraction. The receptors shown here come from a man younger than 30 in good health. Some clones in this sample may be carry-over from other donors' samples.

V and J are TRBV5-6 and TRBJ2-1; 13 nucleotides agree with TRBD2. Germline V gene lookup returns CDR1 SGHDT and CDR2 YYEEEE. The V segment lost 4 bases and the J segment 3 bases; nucleotides outside the gene matches: 4. The CDR3 sequence is 16 residues long. CDR3 loop: CASSPGLAGVYNEQFF. In nucleotides, the CDR3 is TGTGCCAGCAGCCCCGGACTAGCGGGAGTCTACAATGAGCAGTTCTTC. Based on the CDR3 plus reference TRBV5-6 and TRBJ2-1, the full variable domain is DAGVTQSPTHLIKTRGQQVTLRCSPKSGHDTVSWYQQALGQGPQFIFQYYEEEERQRGNFPDRFSGHQFPNYSSELNVNALLLGDSALYLCASSPGLAGVYNEQFFGPGTRLTVL.

The V call is TRBV5-5, the J call TRBJ1-1; the D is unclear. The germline V gene has CDR1 SGHKS and CDR2 YYEKEE (reference sequence). The V and J ends lost 0 bases and 1 base respectively, with 10 bases between them. The CDR3 length is 15 residues. The CDR3 DNA is TGTGCCAGCAGCTTGGGCATCGGAGAGAACACTGAAGCTTTCTTT. Its translation is CASSLGIGENTEAFF.

This clone appeared once. V and J are TRBV5-4 and TRBJ2-4; unclear D gene. The CDR3 has 14 amino acids. Germline V gene sequence: CDR1 SGHNT, CDR2 YYREEE (reference sequence). Between the trimmed V and J ends, which lost 3 bases and 0 bases, there was a span of 7 bases. CDR3 sequence reads: CASSSGIAKNIQYF. CDR3 coding DNA: TGTGCCAGCAGCTCCGGTATAGCCAAAAACATTCAGTACTTC.

This clone was recorded at least ten times. Distinct nucleotide sequences in the sample also encode this CDR3. The chain couples TRBV18 to TRBJ1-5, with D possibly matching TRBD1 (5 bases). The CDR3 totals 14 residues. Trimming cost V 6 bases and J 4 bases, with 13 bases left between them. Germline CDR1 is KGHSH and CDR2 is LQKENI. The CDR3 bases are TGTGCCAGCTCCCGCGACGGGGGTAATCAGCCCCAGCATTTT. This codes for CASSRDGGNQPQHF.

This clone appeared a single time. V gene TRBV11-2 combines with J gene TRBJ2-2; D is uncertain. Trimming removed 1 base from V and 6 bases from J, with 6 bases in between. Per the germline V gene, CDR1 is SGHAT and CDR2 is FQNNGV. CDR3 length: 13 residues. CDR3 region: CASSLGSPGELFF. In DNA, the CDR3 is TGTGCCAGCAGCTTAGGGTCGCCCGGGGAGCTGTTTTTT.